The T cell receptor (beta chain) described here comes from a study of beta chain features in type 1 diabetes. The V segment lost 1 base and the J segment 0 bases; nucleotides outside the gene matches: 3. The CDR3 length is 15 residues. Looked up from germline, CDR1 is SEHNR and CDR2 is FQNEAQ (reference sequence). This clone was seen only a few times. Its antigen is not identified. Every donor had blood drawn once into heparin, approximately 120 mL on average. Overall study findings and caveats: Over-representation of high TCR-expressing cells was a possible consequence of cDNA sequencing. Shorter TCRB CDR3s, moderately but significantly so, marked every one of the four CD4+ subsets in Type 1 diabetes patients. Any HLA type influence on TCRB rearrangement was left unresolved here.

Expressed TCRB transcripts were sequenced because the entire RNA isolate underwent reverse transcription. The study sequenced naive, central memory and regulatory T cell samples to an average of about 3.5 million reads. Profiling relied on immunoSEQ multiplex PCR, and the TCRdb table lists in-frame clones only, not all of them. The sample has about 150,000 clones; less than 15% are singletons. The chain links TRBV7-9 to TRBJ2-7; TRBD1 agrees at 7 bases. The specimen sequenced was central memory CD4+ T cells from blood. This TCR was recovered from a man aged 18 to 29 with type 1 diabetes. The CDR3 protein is CASSLVPGGSYEQYF. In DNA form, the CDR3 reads TGTGCCAGCAGCTTAGTGCCAGGGGGCTCCTACGAGCAGTACTTC.